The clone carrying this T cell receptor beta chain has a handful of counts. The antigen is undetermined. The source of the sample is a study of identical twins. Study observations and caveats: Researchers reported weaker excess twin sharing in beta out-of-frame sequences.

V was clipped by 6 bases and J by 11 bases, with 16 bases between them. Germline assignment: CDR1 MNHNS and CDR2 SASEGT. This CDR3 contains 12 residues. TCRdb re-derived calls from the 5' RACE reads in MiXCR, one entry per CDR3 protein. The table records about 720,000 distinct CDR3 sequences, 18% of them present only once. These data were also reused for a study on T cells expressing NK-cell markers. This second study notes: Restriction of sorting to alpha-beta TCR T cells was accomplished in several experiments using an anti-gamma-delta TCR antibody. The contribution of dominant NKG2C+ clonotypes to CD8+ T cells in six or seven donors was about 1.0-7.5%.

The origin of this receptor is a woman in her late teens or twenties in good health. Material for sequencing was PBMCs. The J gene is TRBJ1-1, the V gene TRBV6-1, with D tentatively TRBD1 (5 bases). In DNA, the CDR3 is TGTGCCAGCAGGGAGGACATACTGAATGCTTTCTTT. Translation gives CASREDILNAFF.